The text below deals with one T cell receptor beta chain. Antigen unknown. This CDR3 contains 15 residues. Per the germline V gene, CDR1 is SNHLY and CDR2 is FYNNEI. Trimming cost V 6 bases and J 2 bases; bases outside gene matches: 5. This entry is derived from a study of identical twins. General study findings and limits: Interpretation of the results relied on cross-sectional statistical analysis and not on following the same donors. Some out-of-frame alpha sequences were shared by twins, and these showed excess low generation probability.

A universal primer site arose from template switching, and cDNA bore unique molecular identifiers. TCRdb reprocessed the 5' RACE reads with MiXCR, giving one entry per CDR3 protein. The data show under 250,000 distinct CDR3 sequences, more than 9.5% seen once. These same records also appear under a second study, on yellow fever vaccine responses in identical twins.

Sequenced sample: memory (CD45RO+) T cells sorted from blood. The rearrangement links TRBV2 to TRBJ2-1, with 9 bases fitting TRBD2. The origin of this receptor is a woman in her late teens or twenties in good health. The CDR3 loop is CASREQRGAYNEQFF. The CDR3 bases are TGTGCCAGCAGAGAGCAGCGGGGGGCCTACAATGAGCAGTTCTTC.